This T cell receptor beta chain was sequenced in a study of blood T cell repertoires in COVID-19. Study context: Donors in the United States, Italy and Spain gave samples during acute or convalescent COVID-19.

Here immunoSEQ multiplex PCR was the method, and the copy in TCRdb shows in-frame clones only, minus some. The sample has approximately 43,000 clones; around 81% are singletons. Sequencing was done on a sample of peripheral blood. The origin of this receptor is a man in his forties with active or convalescent COVID-19.

CDR3 loop: CASSLEQTTYEQYF. The CDR3, as DNA: TGTGCCAGCAGCTTAGAACAGACGACGTACGAGCAGTACTTC. This chain links TRBV11-3 with TRBJ2-7; D remains unclear. The germline V and J ends were trimmed by 0 bases and 4 bases, with 10 bases remaining between them. Germline CDR1 is SGHNT and CDR2 is YENEEA. The CDR3 sequence is 14 residues long.